The entry below describes one TCR beta chain. The data derive from a study of blood T cell repertoires in COVID-19. Overall study: Samples representing acute and convalescent COVID-19 were sourced from the United States, Italy and Spain. From T cells, B-cell-depleted T cells, or PBMCs came the material, which was cDNA or gDNA.

The CDR3 length is 13 residues. V gave up 5 bases and J gave up 3 bases, with 11 bases separating them. From germline, CDR1 is SGHAT and CDR2 FQNNGV. Original methodology: The authors estimated nucleated cell counts from reference gene primer amplification. Clones were read by immunoSEQ multiplex PCR, and TCRdb kept only the in-frame ones, dropping some. That table furnishes V, J and clone size, whereas the DNA furnished D and trimming. This sample has around 260,000 clones, with around 80% found just once. The chain employs TRBV11-2 and TRBJ2-7; tentative D call: TRBD2 (6 bases). The specimen was peripheral blood. This TCR derives from a man in his 60s with acute or convalescent COVID-19. The CDR3 loop reads CASSPGTYYEQYF. The CDR3 bases are TGTGCCAGCAGCCCCGGGACTTACTACGAGCAGTACTTC.